Included here is one TCR beta chain sequence, with context. There are 13 residues in the CDR3. V lost 4 bases and J lost 9; bases outside the gene matches: 10. Germline assignment: CDR1 SGHRS and CDR2 YFSETQ. This entry is derived from a study of T cell responses to AZD1222 COVID-19 vaccine. Produced via immunoSEQ multiplex PCR; TCRdb's table is partial and in-frame only. The sample lists approximately 130,000 clones, roughly 85% occurring once. The sequence came from an adult who received the MenACWY meningococcal vaccine as a control. The sequenced sample was peripheral blood, obtained 28 days after the second dose of the MenACWY control vaccine. J is TRBJ2-7 and V is TRBV5-1, with 7 bases aligning to TRBD2. CDR3 residues: CASSEPGTGGQYF. In DNA, the CDR3 is TGCGCCAGCAGCGAGCCCGGGACGGGGGGGCAGTACTTC.